One sample yielded the 23 T cell receptor beta chains listed below, sequenced in a study of response to subunit inactivated influenza vaccine. One entry per CDR3 protein results from TCRdb running MiXCR on the RT-PCR reads. The table has fewer than 550,000 distinct CDR3 sequences, 25% seen once. Sequencing used CD4+ T cells sorted from PBMCs, obtained 4 to 6 days after vaccination. These receptors were obtained from a man aged 45 to 65 who received an inactivated influenza vaccine.

The chain couples TRBV7-9 to TRBJ2-7; TRBD1 might be the D (6 bases). Germline V gene data show CDR1 as SEHNR and CDR2 as FQNEAQ (reference sequence). The V gene lost 1 base and the J gene lost 5 bases, with 12 bases spanning the gap. CDR3 length: 14 amino acids. The CDR3 loop reads CASSLEQGWNEQYF. CDR3 in DNA: TGTGCCAGCAGCTTAGAACAGGGTTGGAACGAGCAGTACTTC.

This clonotype was observed a few times. The chain carries TRBV6-5 and TRBJ2-2; no reliable D call. Trimming took 4 bases from V and 2 from J, leaving 8 bases between them. Germline V gene sequence: CDR1 MNHEY, CDR2 SVGAGI. The CDR3 is 14 amino acids. The CDR3 spells CASSSRPNTGELFF. The CDR3 DNA follows: TGTGCCAGCAGTTCCCGTCCTAACACCGGGGAGCTGTTTTTT.

This clonotype was counted a few times. This chain links TRBV7-2 with TRBJ1-5; D not resolved. CDR1 SGHTA and CDR2 FQGNSA come from the germline V gene. The germline V and J ends were trimmed by 7 bases and 7 bases, with 11 bases remaining between them. The CDR3 consists of 12 residues. Here the CDR3 reads CASNAMGQPQHF. The CDR3 coding sequence is TGTGCCAGCAACGCGATGGGGCAGCCCCAGCATTTT.

The rearrangement joins TRBV24-1 to TRBJ1-5; D is ambiguous. Germline CDR1 KGHDR, CDR2 SFDVKD. There are 13 residues in the CDR3. V was trimmed by 6 bases and J by 3 bases, leaving 8 bases between them. CDR3 sequence (DNA): TGTGCCACCAGTCACGGATACAATCAGCCCCAGCATTTT. Its protein product is CATSHGYNQPQHF.

This clonotype was observed a handful of times. The chain combines TRBV5-8 with TRBJ2-1, with a tentative D call TRBD2 (6 bases). This CDR3 is 14 amino acids long. Germline loops: CDR1 SGHTS, CDR2 YDEGEE. V was clipped by 4 bases and J by 7 bases, with 15 bases between them. The CDR3 region is CASSLPGVRNEQFF. The CDR3 coding sequence is TGTGCCAGCAGCCTCCCGGGAGTCCGGAATGAGCAGTTCTTC.

This clonotype has at least ten counts. The J gene is TRBJ2-3, the V gene TRBV9; TRBD2 is a possible D gene (5 bases). The CDR3 runs to 14 residues. The V end lost 2 bases, the J end lost 0 bases, and 7 bases lay between the germline ends. Germline V CDR1 and CDR2: SGDLS, YYNGEE. CDR3 sequence (DNA): TGTGCCAGCAGCGTTAGCGCTAGCACAGATACGCAGTATTTT. It specifies CASSVSASTDTQYF.

A few counts support this clonotype. The CDR3 protein is CASRVPGAYNEQFF. DNA of the CDR3: TGCGCCAGCAGGGTACCCGGAGCCTACAATGAGCAGTTCTTC. This sequence joins TRBV5-1 and TRBJ2-1, with D hard to call. CDR1 and CDR2 (germline): SGHRS, YFSETQ. V lost 5 bases and J lost 2, with 11 bases in between. The CDR3 runs 14 residues.

This clonotype was counted between two and nine times. The rearrangement links TRBV7-2 to TRBJ1-6; D is perhaps TRBD1 (6 bases). The V and J ends lost 2 bases and 6 bases respectively, with 14 bases between them. Per germline, CDR1 SGHTA and CDR2 FQGNSA. There are 16 residues in the CDR3. The CDR3 DNA reads TGTGCCAGCAGCTTAAGGCCAGGACAGTTTAATTCACCCCTCCACTTT. This sequence encodes CASSLRPGQFNSPLHF.

The rearrangement joins TRBV25-1 to TRBJ2-5; TRBD1 might be the D (5 bases). The V gene's germline CDR1 is MGHDK and CDR2 SYGVNS. This CDR3 comprises 14 residues. The V and J ends lost 8 bases and 5 bases respectively, with 18 bases between them. For the CDR3, the DNA is TGTGCCAGCGGAACTACAGGATTCAGGGAGACCCAGTACTTC. It specifies CASGTTGFRETQYF. The full variable domain, completed using reference TRBV25-1 and TRBJ2-5, is EADIYQTPRYLVIGTGKKITLECSQTMGHDKMYWYQQDPGMELHLIHYSYGVNSTEKGDLSSESTVSRIRTEHFPLTLESARPSHTSQYLCASGTTGFRETQYFGPGTRLLVL.

This clonotype was counted between two and nine times. The chain carries TRBV20-1 and TRBJ2-1; D tentatively fits TRBD1 or TRBD2 (5 bases each). This CDR3 region has 13 residues. V was cut by 6 bases and J by 3 bases, with 12 bases left in between. CDR1 is DFQATT and CDR2 is SNEGSKA in the germline V gene (reference sequence). CDR3 region: CSATEGRYNEQFF. The CDR3 DNA follows: TGCAGTGCCACCGAGGGACGCTACAATGAGCAGTTCTTC.

This clonotype was counted only a few times. This chain joins TRBV12-3 or TRBV12-4 and TRBJ1-1, with 9 bases aligning to TRBD1. V lost 6 bases, J lost 1 base, and 3 bases stayed unmatched. This CDR3 comprises 14 residues. CDR3 nucleotides: TGTGCCAGCAGACCGGGACAGGGGAACACTGAAGCTTTCTTT. Translating it yields CASRPGQGNTEAFF.

The V call is TRBV20-1, the J call TRBJ2-7; 10 bases agree with TRBD2. Trimming took 0 bases from V and 6 from J; bases not matched to a gene: 8. Germline V CDR1 and CDR2: DFQATT, SNEGSKA (reference sequence). The length of the CDR3 is 15 residues. This CDR3 reads CSARDRPGLATEQYF. The CDR3 nucleotides read TGCAGTGCTAGAGACAGACCGGGACTAGCGACCGAGCAGTACTTC.

This sequence joins TRBV11-2 and TRBJ2-3, with D tentatively TRBD1 (6 bases). V shed 7 bases and J shed 0 bases, with 20 bases lying between them. Looked up from germline, CDR1 is SGHAT and CDR2 is FQNNGV. The CDR3 covers 17 residues. CDR3 sequence: CASTKSLGAFSTDTQYF. DNA for the CDR3: TGTGCCAGCACCAAAAGCTTGGGGGCCTTTAGCACAGATACGCAGTATTTT.

This clonotype was seen a handful of times. The chain has TRBV4-3 and TRBJ1-5; D not resolved. The CDR3 loop spans 12 amino acids. CDR1 is LGHNA and CDR2 is YSLEER in the germline V gene. Trimming removed 0 bases from V and 4 bases from J, with 1 base in between. The CDR3 is CASSQENQPQHF. CDR3 bases: TGCGCCAGCAGCCAAGAGAATCAGCCCCAGCATTTT.

The J gene is TRBJ2-7, the V gene TRBV7-8, with D perhaps matching TRBD1 or TRBD2 (6 bases each). V lost 8 bases to trimming and J lost 3 bases, with 14 bases between them. Germline lookup yields CDR1 SGHVS and CDR2 FQNEAQ. CDR3 length: 13 amino acids. In DNA, the CDR3 is TGTGCCAGCGCCCGGGGGCCTTTCTACGAGCAGTACTTC. It specifies CASARGPFYEQYF.

This clonotype was counted many times. The chain is built from TRBV12-3 or TRBV12-4 and TRBJ2-7, with D perhaps TRBD2 (6 bases). V was shortened by 4 bases and J by 4 bases, with 8 bases between the two germline ends. The CDR3 is 12 amino acids. Here the CDR3 DNA reads TGTGCCAGCAGTTCTCTAGCGTACGAGCAGTACTTC. Translation: CASSSLAYEQYF.

The CDR3 loop reads CASSYRNGNEQFF. The CDR3 DNA reads TGTGCCAGCAGTTATAGGAACGGGAATGAGCAGTTCTTC. The rearrangement uses TRBV6-2 or TRBV6-3 and TRBJ2-1; D gene ambiguous. With 3 bases removed from V and 7 bases from J, the gap between germline ends came to 10 bases. This CDR3 region has 13 residues. Germline lookup yields CDR1 MNHEY and CDR2 SVGEGT.

The V and J genes are TRBV12-3 or TRBV12-4 and TRBJ2-7, with D uncertain. V was shortened by 5 bases and J by 2 bases, with 13 bases between the two germline ends. The CDR3 totals 14 residues. As DNA, the CDR3 is TGTGCCAGCAGTCGGGCCATGGGAACCTACGAGCAGTACTTC. It specifies CASSRAMGTYEQYF.

This clonotype was counted between two and nine times. CDR3 coding DNA: TGCAGTGCTAGAGGGGAACTTGCAGGTGTCACTGAAGCTTTCTTT. It translates to CSARGELAGVTEAFF. This chain uses TRBV20-1 with TRBJ1-1, with D unclear. Germline V gives CDR1 DFQATT, CDR2 SNEGSKA (reference sequence). Trimming pared 1 base from V and 4 bases from J, leaving 16 bases between. CDR3 length: 15 amino acids.

The rearrangement uses TRBV7-9 and TRBJ2-1; D possibly uses TRBD1 or TRBD2 (6 bases each). Germline lookup yields CDR1 SEHNR and CDR2 FQNEAQ (reference sequence). The length of the CDR3 is 12 residues. V was cut by 4 bases and J by 10 bases, with 11 bases left in between. The CDR3 sequence is CASSYLGGEQFF. DNA for the CDR3: TGTGCCAGCAGCTACCTCGGGGGCGAGCAGTTCTTC.

This clonotype was detected many times. CDR3 in amino acids: CASSYSPVGGAGGNTIYF. As DNA, the CDR3 is TGTGCCAGCAGTTACTCTCCGGTCGGGGGGGCTGGTGGAAACACCATATATTTT. The J gene is TRBJ1-3, the V gene TRBV6-5; a weak D match, TRBD1 (6 bases). The V gene lost 0 bases and the J gene lost 3 bases, with 18 bases spanning the gap. The germline V gene has CDR1 MNHEY and CDR2 SVGAGI. The CDR3 runs 18 residues.

This clonotype was recorded a few times. The chain is built from TRBV5-1 and TRBJ2-2; 7 bases are a match to TRBD1. Germline-derived CDR1 and CDR2 are SGHRS and YFSETQ. V dropped 4 bases and J dropped 0; count of bases not matched to a gene: 6. The CDR3 runs to 16 residues. CDR3 protein: CASSRSGQSNTGELFF. The CDR3 DNA follows: TGCGCCAGCAGCCGCTCGGGACAGTCGAACACCGGGGAGCTGTTTTTT.

The CDR3 DNA follows: TGTGCCAGCAGCTCCGGTCCCAGGAAGATGGAGTACTTC. Translated, it gives CASSSGPRKMEYF. The gene calls are TRBV7-8 and TRBJ2-5; D remains ambiguous. Germline loops: CDR1 SGHVS, CDR2 FQNEAQ. Trimming took off 4 bases at V and 12 bases at J, with 18 bases between the two ends. The CDR3 covers 13 residues.